One sample yielded the 15 T cell receptor beta chains listed below, sequenced in a study of Ad26.COV2.S vaccination and SARS-CoV-2 variants. The method was immunoSEQ multiplex PCR; TCRdb's version includes in-frame clones alone and lacks a portion of them. The profile shows 350,000 to 600,000 clones, roughly nine tenths of them singletons. Treatment meaning: roughly 19 received Ad26.COV2.S at low or high dose, single or two shots; about five received placebo; per-sample allocation not given. Day 63 after the first injection of vaccine or placebo was the sampling time. Source: peripheral blood, taken in a trial of Ad26.COV2.S vaccine versus placebo. The receptors shown here come from a person between 18 and 59 years old who received the Ad26.COV2.S COVID-19 vaccine or a placebo.

The chain combines TRBV4-1 with TRBJ2-1; D gene unclear. CDR1 and CDR2 (germline): MGHRA, YSYEKL. V lost 0 bases, J lost 6 bases, and 6 bases lay in between. CDR3 size: 13 residues. CDR3 residues: CASSQEYVNEQFF. DNA of the CDR3: TGCGCCAGCAGCCAAGAATACGTCAATGAGCAGTTCTTC.

V usage is TRBV28 and J usage is TRBJ2-5; TRBD2 matches at 13 bases. In germline, CDR1 is MDHEN, CDR2 SYDVKM. The CDR3 is made up of 18 amino acids. V was clipped by 4 bases and J by 1 base; unmatched bases: 9. The CDR3 loop reads CASSSGLAGSGGQETQYF. As DNA, the CDR3 is TGTGCCAGCAGTTCGGGACTAGCGGGGTCTGGAGGCCAAGAGACCCAGTACTTC.

The chain carries TRBV19 and TRBJ1-2; D ambiguous. In germline, CDR1 is LNHDA, CDR2 SQIVND (reference sequence). This CDR3 comprises 14 residues. The V and J ends lost 0 bases and 4 bases respectively, with 9 bases between them. The CDR3 DNA is TGTGCCAGTAGTATAGATGAACAGATCTATGGCTACACCTTC. This gives the protein CASSIDEQIYGYTF.

V and J are TRBV5-1 and TRBJ1-6; D might be TRBD1 (6 bases). Germline assignment: CDR1 SGHRS and CDR2 YFSETQ. Trimming removed 2 bases from V and 6 bases from J, with 6 bases in between. CDR3 length: 13 residues. The CDR3 DNA sequence: TGCGCCAGCAGCTTACAGGGTAATTCACCCCTCCACTTT. It encodes CASSLQGNSPLHF. Full variable domain (outside the CDR3, taken from reference TRBV5-1 and TRBJ1-6): KAGVTQTPRYLIKTRGQQVTLSCSPISGHRSVSWYQQTPGQGLQFLFEYFSETQRNKGNFPGRFSGRQFSNSRSEMNVSTLELGDSALYLCASSLQGNSPLHFGNGTRLTVT.

This chain connects TRBV30 to TRBJ1-3; D unresolved. Germline loops: CDR1 GTSNPN, CDR2 SVGIG (reference sequence). V gave up 0 bases and J gave up 8 bases, with 5 bases separating them. This CDR3 contains 11 residues. CDR3 DNA sequence: TGTGCCTGGAGTGTATGGGACACCATATATTTT. Translated, it gives CAWSVWDTIYF. Variable domain in full (rest from reference TRBV30 and TRBJ1-3): SQTIHQWPATLVQPVGSPLSLECTVEGTSNPNLYWYRQAAGRGLQLLFYSVGIGQISSEVPQNLSASRPQDRQFILSSKKLLLSDSGFYLCAWSVWDTIYFGEGSWLTVV.

CDR3 amino acids: CASSRTGFGTDTQYF. The DNA of the CDR3 is TGTGCCAGCAGTAGAACCGGCTTCGGCACAGATACGCAGTATTTT. The chain links TRBV6-5 to TRBJ2-3, with D uncertain. Germline lookup yields CDR1 MNHEY and CDR2 SVGAGI. This CDR3 region has 15 residues. The V and J ends lost 5 bases and 1 base respectively, with 13 bases between them.

The genes are TRBV6-1 and TRBJ1-2, with D maybe TRBD1 (6 bases). V was trimmed by 4 bases and J by 1 base, leaving 22 bases between them. The CDR3 covers 18 residues. Germline CDR1 is MNHNS and CDR2 is SASEGT. CDR3 protein: CASSATAVVRQDNYGYTF. The DNA of the CDR3 is TGTGCCAGCAGTGCCACAGCCGTAGTACGACAGGATAACTATGGCTACACCTTC.

The chain joins TRBV11-3 to TRBJ2-1, with 8 bases identical to TRBD1. The CDR3 extends over 14 amino acids. Trimming took 3 bases from V and 6 from J; bases not matched to a gene: 4. The germline V gene has CDR1 SGHNT and CDR2 YENEEA. The CDR3 region has the DNA TGTGCCAGCAGCTTCTCCACAGGGGGCAATGAGCAGTTCTTC. It translates to CASSFSTGGNEQFF.

This clone showed up just once. This chain connects TRBV4-3 to TRBJ1-2; 7 bases match TRBD1. Trimming cost V 4 bases and J 8 bases; bases outside gene matches: 13. CDR3 length: 15 amino acids. Looked up from germline, CDR1 is LGHNA and CDR2 is YSLEER. The CDR3 nucleotides are TGCGCCAGCAGCCCAAACATAGACAGGGCAGGAGGCTACACCTTC. It codes for CASSPNIDRAGGYTF.

This sequence joins TRBV3-1 (or the pseudogene TRBV3-2) and TRBJ2-7; no definite D call. The CDR3 loop spans 14 amino acids. V lost 2 bases, J lost 1 base, and 9 bases lay in between. Germline-derived CDR1 and CDR2 are LGHDT and YNNKEL (reference sequence). CDR3 region: CASSQTRRSYEQYF. The CDR3 coding sequence is TGTGCCAGCAGCCAAACTCGACGATCCTACGAGCAGTACTTC.

In this sample, this clone turned up a few times. The chain links TRBV24-1 to TRBJ2-2; 8 nucleotides align to TRBD1. This CDR3 spans 16 amino acids. V lost 4 bases and J lost 1; bases outside the gene matches: 4. Per germline, CDR1 KGHDR and CDR2 SFDVKD. The CDR3 here is CATSELGTGNTGELFF. The CDR3 DNA reads TGTGCCACCAGTGAACTAGGGACAGGGAACACCGGGGAGCTGTTTTTT.

This chain uses TRBV6-4 with TRBJ2-2; 8 bases agree with TRBD2. Unmatched junction bases numbered 8, after V lost 5 bases and J lost 3 bases. This CDR3 is 16 amino acids long. Per the germline V gene, CDR1 is MRHNA and CDR2 is SNTAGT. CDR3 amino acids: CASSPSGGIYTGELFF. The CDR3 nucleotides read TGTGCCAGCAGTCCAAGCGGGGGAATCTACACCGGGGAGCTGTTTTTT.

The chain's CDR3 is CASRFGQGGGYTF. For the CDR3, the DNA is TGTGCCAGCAGATTTGGACAGGGAGGGGGCTACACCTTC. This sequence joins TRBV7-2 and TRBJ1-2; 8 nucleotides match TRBD1. The CDR3 loop spans 13 amino acids. Germline loops: CDR1 SGHTA, CDR2 FQGNSA. Trimming cost V 6 bases and J 8 bases; bases outside gene matches: 8.

V usage is TRBV28 and J usage is TRBJ1-1; tentative D call: TRBD1 (5 bases). Trimming shortened V by 6 bases and J by 5 bases, and 13 bases separated the two germline ends. The germline V gene encodes CDR1 MDHEN and CDR2 SYDVKM. The CDR3 consists of 13 residues. CDR3 bases: TGTGCCAGCAGGGAAAACTGGGGGACTGAAGCTTTCTTT. Amino acid sequence: CASRENWGTEAFF.

This chain links TRBV10-1 with TRBJ2-2; weak D call: TRBD2 (5 bases). V lost 4 bases to trimming and J lost 2 bases, with 5 bases between them. The CDR3 totals 13 residues. Germline lookup yields CDR1 WNHNN and CDR2 SYGVQD (reference sequence). The CDR3 coding sequence is TGCGCCAGCAGTGGACTAAACACCGGGGAGCTGTTTTTT. Translating gives CASSGLNTGELFF.